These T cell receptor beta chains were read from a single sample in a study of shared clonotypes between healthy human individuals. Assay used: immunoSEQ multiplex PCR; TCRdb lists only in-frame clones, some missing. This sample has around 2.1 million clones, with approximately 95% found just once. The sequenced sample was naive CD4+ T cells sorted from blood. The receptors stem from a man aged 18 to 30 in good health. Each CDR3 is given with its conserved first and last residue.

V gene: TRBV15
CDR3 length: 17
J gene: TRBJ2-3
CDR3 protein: CATSRDRGGPGTDTQYF

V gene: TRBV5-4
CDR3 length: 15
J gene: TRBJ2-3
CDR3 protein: CASSFGGAGTDTQYF

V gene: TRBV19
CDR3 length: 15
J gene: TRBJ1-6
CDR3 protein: CASSDTSSYNSPLHF

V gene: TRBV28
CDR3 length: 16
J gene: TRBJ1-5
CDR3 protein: CAGTPTGRGSNQPQHF

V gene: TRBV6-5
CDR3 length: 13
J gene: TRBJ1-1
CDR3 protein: CASSQGVNTEAFF

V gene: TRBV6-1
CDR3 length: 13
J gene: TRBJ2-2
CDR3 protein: CASSEGTTGELFF

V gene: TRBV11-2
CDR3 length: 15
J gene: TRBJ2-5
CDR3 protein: CASSTGRGYQETQYF

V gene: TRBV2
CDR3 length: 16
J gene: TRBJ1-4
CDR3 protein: CASSTAGVGRNEKLFF

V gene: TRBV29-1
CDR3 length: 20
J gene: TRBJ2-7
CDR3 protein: CSSSPPATSGRTSSPYEQYF

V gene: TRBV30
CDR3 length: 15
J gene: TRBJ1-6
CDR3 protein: CAWSRQGAGNSPLHF

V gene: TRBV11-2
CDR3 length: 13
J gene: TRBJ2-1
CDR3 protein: CASSLDFWAEQFF